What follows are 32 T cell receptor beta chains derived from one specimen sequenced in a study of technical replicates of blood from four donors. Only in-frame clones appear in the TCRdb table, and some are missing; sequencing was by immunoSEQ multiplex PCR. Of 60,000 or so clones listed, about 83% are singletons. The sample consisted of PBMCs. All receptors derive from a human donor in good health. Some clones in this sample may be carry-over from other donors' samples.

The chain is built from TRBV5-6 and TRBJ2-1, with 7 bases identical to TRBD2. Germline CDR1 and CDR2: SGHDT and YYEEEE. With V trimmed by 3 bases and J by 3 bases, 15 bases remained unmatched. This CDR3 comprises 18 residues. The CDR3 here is CASSSGSLSGAFYNEQFF. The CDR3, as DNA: TGTGCCAGCAGCTCGGGGTCTTTAAGCGGGGCGTTCTACAATGAGCAGTTCTTC.

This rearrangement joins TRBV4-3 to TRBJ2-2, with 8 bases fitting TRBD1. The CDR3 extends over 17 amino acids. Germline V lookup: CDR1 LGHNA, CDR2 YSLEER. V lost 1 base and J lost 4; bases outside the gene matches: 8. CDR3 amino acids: CASSQARGQGGTGELFF. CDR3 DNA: TGCGCCAGCAGCCAAGCGAGAGGACAGGGAGGCACCGGGGAGCTGTTTTTT.

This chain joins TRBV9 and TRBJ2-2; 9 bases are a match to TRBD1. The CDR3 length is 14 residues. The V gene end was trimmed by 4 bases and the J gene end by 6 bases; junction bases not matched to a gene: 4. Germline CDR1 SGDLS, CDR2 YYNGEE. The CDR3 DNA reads TGTGCCAGCAGCCACAGGGGGCTGTCCGGGGAGCTGTTTTTT. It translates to CASSHRGLSGELFF.

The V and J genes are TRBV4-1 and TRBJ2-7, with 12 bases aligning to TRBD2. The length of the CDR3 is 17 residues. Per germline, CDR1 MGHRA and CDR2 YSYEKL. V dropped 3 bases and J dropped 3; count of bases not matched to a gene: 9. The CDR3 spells CASSQGPEGLAGYEQYF. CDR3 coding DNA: TGCGCCAGCAGCCAGGGCCCCGAGGGACTAGCGGGCTACGAGCAGTACTTC.

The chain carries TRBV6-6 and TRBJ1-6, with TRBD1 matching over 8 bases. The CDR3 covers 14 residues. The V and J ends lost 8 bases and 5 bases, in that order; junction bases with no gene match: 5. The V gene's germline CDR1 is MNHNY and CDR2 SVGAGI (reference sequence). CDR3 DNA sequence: TGTGCCAGCGGACAGGGTGTCCATAATTCACCCCTCCACTTT. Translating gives CASGQGVHNSPLHF.

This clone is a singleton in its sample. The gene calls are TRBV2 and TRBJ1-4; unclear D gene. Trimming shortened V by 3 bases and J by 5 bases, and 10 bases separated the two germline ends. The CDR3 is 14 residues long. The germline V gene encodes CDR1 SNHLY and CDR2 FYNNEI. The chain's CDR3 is CASSEGSRNEKLFF. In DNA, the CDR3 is TGTGCCAGCAGTGAGGGGAGCCGAAATGAAAAACTGTTTTTT.

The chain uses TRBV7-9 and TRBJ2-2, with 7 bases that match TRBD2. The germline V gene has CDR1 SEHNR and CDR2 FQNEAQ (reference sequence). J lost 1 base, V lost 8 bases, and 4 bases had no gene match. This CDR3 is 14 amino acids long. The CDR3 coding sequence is TGTGCCAGCGGGCTAGCGGAGAACACCGGGGAGCTGTTTTTT. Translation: CASGLAENTGELFF.

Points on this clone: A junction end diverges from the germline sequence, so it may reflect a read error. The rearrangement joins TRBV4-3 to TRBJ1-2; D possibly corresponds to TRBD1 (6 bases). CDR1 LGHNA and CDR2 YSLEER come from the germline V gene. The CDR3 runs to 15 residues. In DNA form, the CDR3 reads TGCGCCAGCAGGCAAGAGGCTAGGGGGAGCTATGGCTACACCTTC. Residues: CASRQEARGSYGYTF.

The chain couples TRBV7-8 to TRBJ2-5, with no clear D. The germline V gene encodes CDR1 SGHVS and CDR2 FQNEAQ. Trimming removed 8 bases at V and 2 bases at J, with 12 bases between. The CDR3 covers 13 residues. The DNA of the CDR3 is TGTGCCAGCTTTAGGAGCAATCAAGAGACCCAGTACTTC. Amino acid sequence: CASFRSNQETQYF.

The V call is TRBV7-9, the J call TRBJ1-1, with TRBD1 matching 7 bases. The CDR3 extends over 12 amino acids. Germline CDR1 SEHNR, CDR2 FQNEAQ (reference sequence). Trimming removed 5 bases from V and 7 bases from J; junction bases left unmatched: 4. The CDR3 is CASSLGTVEAFF. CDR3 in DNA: TGTGCCAGCAGCCTCGGGACAGTTGAAGCTTTCTTT.

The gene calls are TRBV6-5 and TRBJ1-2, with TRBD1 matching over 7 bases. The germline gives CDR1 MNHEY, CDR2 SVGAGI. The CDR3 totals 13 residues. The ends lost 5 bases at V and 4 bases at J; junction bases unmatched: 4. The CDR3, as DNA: TGTGCCAGCAGTCCCGGGGACAGCTATGGCTACACCTTC. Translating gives CASSPGDSYGYTF.

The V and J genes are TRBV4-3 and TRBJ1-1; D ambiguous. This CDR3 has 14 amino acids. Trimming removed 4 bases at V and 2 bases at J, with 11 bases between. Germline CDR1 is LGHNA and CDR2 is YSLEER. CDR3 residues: CASSPLSTNTEAFF. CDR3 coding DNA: TGCGCCAGCAGCCCCCTTAGTACCAACACTGAAGCTTTCTTT.

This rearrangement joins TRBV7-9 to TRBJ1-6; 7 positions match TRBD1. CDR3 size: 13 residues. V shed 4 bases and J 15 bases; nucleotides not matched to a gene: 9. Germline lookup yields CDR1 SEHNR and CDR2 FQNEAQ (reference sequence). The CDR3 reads CASSSGTATRLHF. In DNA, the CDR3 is TGTGCCAGCAGCTCGGGGACAGCAACGCGCCTCCACTTT. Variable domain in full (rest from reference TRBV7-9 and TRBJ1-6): DTGVSQNPRHKITKRGQNVTFRCDPISEHNRLYWYRQTLGQGPEFLTYFQNEAQLEKSRLLSDRFSAERPKGSFSTLEIQRTEQGDSAMYLCASSSGTATRLHFGNGTRLTVT.

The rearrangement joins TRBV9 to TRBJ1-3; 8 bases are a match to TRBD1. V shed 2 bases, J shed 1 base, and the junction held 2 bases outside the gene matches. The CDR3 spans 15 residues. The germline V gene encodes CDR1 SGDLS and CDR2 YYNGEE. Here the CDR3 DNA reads TGTGCCAGCAGCGTGCGACAGGGGTCTGGAAACACCATATATTTT. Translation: CASSVRQGSGNTIYF.

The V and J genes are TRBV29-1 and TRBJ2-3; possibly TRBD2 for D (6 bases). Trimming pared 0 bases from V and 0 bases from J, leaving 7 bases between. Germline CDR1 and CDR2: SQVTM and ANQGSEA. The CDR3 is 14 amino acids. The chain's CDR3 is CSVEEGGSTDTQYF. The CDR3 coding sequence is TGCAGCGTTGAAGAAGGAGGGAGCACAGATACGCAGTATTTT.

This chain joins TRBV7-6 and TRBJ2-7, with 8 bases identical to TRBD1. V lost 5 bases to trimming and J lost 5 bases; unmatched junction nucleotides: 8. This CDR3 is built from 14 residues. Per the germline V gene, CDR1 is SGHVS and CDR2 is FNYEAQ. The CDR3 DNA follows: TGTGCCAGCAGCCCCAGACCACAGGGGGACGAGCAGTACTTC. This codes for CASSPRPQGDEQYF.

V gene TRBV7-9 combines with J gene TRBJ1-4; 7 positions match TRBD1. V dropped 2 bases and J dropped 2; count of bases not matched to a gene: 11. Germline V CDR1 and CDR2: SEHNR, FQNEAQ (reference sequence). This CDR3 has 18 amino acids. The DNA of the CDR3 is TGTGCCAGCAGCTTATTCGGGTCGGAGGGGGCGACTAATGAAAAACTGTTTTTT. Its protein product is CASSLFGSEGATNEKLFF.

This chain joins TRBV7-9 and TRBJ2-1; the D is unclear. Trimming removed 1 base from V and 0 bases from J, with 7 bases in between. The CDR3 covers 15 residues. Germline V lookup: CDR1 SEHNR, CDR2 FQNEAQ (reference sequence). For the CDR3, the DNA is TGTGCCAGCAGCTTAGGTCTCAGCTCCTACAATGAGCAGTTCTTC. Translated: CASSLGLSSYNEQFF.

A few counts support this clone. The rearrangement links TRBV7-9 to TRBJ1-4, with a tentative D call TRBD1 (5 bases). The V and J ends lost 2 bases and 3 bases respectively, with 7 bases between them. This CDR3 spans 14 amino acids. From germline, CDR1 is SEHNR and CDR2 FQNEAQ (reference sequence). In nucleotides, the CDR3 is TGTGCCAGCAGCTTACAGGGTTCTAATGAAAAACTGTTTTTT. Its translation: CASSLQGSNEKLFF.

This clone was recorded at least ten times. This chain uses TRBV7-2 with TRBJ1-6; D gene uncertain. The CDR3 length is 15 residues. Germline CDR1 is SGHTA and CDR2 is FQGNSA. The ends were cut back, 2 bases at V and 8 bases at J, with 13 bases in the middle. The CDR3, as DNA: TGTGCCAGCAGCTTACGGTCATCCTCGGATTCACCCCTCCACTTT. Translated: CASSLRSSSDSPLHF. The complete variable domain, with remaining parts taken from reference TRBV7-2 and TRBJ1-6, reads GAGVSQSPSNKVTEKGKDVELRCDPISGHTALYWYRQSLGQGLEFLIYFQGNSAPDKSGLPSDRFSAERTGGSVSTLTIQRTQQEDSAVYLCASSLRSSSDSPLHFGNGTRLTVT.

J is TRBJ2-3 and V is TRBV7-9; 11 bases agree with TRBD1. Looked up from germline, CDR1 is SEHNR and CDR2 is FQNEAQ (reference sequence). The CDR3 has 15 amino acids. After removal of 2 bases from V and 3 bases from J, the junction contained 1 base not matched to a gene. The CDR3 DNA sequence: TGTGCCAGCAGCTTAAGGGACAGGGGGACAGATACGCAGTATTTT. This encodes CASSLRDRGTDTQYF.

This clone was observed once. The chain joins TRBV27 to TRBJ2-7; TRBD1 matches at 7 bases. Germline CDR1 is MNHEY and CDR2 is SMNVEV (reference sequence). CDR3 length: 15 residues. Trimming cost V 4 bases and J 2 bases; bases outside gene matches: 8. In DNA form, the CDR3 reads TGTGCCAGCAGTTCGACAGGGCGGTATCCCTACGAGCAGTACTTC. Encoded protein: CASSSTGRYPYEQYF.

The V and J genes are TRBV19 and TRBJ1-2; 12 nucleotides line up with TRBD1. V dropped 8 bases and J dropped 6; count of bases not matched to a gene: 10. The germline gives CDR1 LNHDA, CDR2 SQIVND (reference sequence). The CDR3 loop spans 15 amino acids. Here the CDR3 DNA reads TGTGCCAGTCGGGGACAGGGGGCTCTTGTGCATGGCTACACCTTC. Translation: CASRGQGALVHGYTF.

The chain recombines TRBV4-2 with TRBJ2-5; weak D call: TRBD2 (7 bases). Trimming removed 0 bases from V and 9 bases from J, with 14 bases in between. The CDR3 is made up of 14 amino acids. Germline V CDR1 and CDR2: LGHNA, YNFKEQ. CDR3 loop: CASSQEGGRFPQYF. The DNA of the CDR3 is TGTGCCAGCAGCCAAGAGGGGGGGCGGTTCCCCCAGTACTTC.

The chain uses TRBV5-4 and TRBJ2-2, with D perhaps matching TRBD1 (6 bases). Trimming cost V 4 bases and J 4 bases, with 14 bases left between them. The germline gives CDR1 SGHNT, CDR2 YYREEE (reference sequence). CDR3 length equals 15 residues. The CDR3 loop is CASSPGQIGTGELFF. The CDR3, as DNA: TGTGCCAGCAGCCCTGGACAGATTGGCACCGGGGAGCTGTTTTTT.

The CDR3 protein is CASSSSGGNTDTQYF. The CDR3 DNA reads as TGTGCCAGCAGCTCTAGCGGGGGGAACACAGATACGCAGTATTTT. The rearrangement links TRBV11-2 to TRBJ2-3; the match to TRBD2 covers 11 bases. CDR3 length: 15 amino acids. With 4 bases clipped from V and 2 bases from J, the junction kept 2 bases outside the gene matches. CDR1 and CDR2 (germline): SGHAT, FQNNGV. Full variable domain (outside the CDR3, taken from reference TRBV11-2 and TRBJ2-3): EAGVAQSPRYKIIEKRQSVAFWCNPISGHATLYWYQQILGQGPKLLIQFQNNGVVDDSQLPKDRFSAERLKGVDSTLKIQPAKLEDSAVYLCASSSSGGNTDTQYFGPGTRLTVL.

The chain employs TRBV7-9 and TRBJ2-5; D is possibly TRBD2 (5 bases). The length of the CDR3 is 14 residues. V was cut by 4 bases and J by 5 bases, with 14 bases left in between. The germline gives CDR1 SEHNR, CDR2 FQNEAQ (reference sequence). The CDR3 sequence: CASSSLRWEETQYF. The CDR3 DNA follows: TGTGCCAGCAGCTCACTTCGCTGGGAGGAGACCCAGTACTTC.

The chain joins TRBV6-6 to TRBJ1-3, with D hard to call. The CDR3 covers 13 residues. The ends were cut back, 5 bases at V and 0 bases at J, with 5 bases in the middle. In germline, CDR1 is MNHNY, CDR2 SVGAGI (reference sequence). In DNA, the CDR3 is TGTGCCAGCAGTCGAGGCTCTGGAAACACCATATATTTT. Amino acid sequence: CASSRGSGNTIYF.

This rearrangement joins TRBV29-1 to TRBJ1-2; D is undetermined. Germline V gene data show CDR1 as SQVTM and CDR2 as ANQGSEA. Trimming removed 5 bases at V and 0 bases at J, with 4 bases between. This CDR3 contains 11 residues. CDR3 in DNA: TGCAGCGTTTCTCCTAACTATGGCTACACCTTC. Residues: CSVSPNYGYTF. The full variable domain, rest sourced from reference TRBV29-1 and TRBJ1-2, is SAVISQKPSRDICQRGTSLTIQCQVDSQVTMMFWYRQQPGQSLTLIATANQGSEATYESGFVIDKFPISRPNLTFSTLTVSNMSPEDSSIYLCSVSPNYGYTFGSGTRLTVV.

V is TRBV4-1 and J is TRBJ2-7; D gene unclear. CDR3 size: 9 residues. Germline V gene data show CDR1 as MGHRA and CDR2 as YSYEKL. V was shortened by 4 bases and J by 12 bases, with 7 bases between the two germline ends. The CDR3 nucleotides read TGCGCCAGCAGCCCGACTGGGTACTTC. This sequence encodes CASSPTGYF.

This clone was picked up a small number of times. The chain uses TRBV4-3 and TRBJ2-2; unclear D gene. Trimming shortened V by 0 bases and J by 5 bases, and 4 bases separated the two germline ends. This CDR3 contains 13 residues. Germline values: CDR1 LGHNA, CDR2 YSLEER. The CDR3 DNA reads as TGCGCCAGCAGCCAAGATAGAACCGGGGAGCTGTTTTTT. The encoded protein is CASSQDRTGELFF.

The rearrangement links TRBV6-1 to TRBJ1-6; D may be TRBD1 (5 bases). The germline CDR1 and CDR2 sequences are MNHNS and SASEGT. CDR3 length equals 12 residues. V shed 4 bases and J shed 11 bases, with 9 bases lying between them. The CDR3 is CASSAGLTPLHF. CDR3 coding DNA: TGTGCCAGCAGTGCGGGACTAACACCCCTCCACTTT.